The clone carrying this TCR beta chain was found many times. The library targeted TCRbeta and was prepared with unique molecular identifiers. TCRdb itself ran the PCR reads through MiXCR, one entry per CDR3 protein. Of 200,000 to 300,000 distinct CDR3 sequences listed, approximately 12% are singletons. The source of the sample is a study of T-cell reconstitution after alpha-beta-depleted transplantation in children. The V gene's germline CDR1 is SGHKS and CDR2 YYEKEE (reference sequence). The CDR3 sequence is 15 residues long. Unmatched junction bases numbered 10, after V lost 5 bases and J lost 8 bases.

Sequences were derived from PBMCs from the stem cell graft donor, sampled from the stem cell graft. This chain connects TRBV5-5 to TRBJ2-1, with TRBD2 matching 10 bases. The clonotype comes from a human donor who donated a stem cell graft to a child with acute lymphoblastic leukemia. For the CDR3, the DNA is TGTGCCAGCAGTCTATCTAGCGGGAGTATCCATGAGCAGTTCTTC. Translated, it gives CASSLSSGSIHEQFF.